The sequence of this T cell receptor (beta chain) was determined in a study of cytomegalovirus exposure and HLA in healthy donors. Profiled with immunoSEQ multiplex PCR; TCRdb holds only in-frame clones, not every one. The sample has around 300,000 clones, roughly nine tenths seen once; the top ten hold 1% to 1.5%. V lost 6 bases to trimming and J lost 3 bases, with 8 bases between them. The CDR3 sequence is 12 residues long. Looked up from germline, CDR1 is MDHEN and CDR2 is SYDVKM. Regarding this clone: Its matching antigen is unknown.

Points from the study as a whole: The majority of TCR sequences were rare, yet some public TCRs appeared in many donors. A classifier reportedly called cytomegalovirus status with high sensitivity and specificity.

The sequencing input was PBMCs. The chain links TRBV28 to TRBJ1-2; D unclear. This TCR was recovered from a woman aged 25-40 years in good health and CMV-seropositive. Here the CDR3 reads CASSPGDYGYTF. CDR3 in DNA: TGTGCCAGCAGCCCAGGAGACTATGGCTACACCTTC.